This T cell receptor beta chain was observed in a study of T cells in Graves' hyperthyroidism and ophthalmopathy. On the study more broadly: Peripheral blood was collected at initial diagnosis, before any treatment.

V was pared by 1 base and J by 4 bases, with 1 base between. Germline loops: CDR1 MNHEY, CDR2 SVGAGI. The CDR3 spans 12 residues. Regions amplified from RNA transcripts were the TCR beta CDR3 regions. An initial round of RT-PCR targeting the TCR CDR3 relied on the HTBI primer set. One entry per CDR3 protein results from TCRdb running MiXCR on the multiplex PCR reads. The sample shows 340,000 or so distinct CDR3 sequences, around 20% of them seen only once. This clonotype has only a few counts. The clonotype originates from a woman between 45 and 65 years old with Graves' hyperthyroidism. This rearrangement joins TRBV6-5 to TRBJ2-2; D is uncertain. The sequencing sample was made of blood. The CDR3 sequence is CASSYFTGELFF. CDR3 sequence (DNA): TGTGCCAGCAGTTACTTCACCGGGGAGCTGTTTTTT.